Sequencing of this T cell receptor beta chain was carried out in a study of cytomegalovirus exposure and HLA in healthy donors. Trimming took 7 bases from V and 1 from J; bases not matched to a gene: 18. CDR1 SGHNT and CDR2 YYREEE come from the germline V gene (reference sequence). The CDR3 is 19 residues long. The PCR was carried out with 60 Vbeta primers and 13 Jbeta primers. Libraries were prepared by immunoSEQ multiplex PCR; TCRdb keeps only in-frame clonotypes and omits some of them. The sample lists approximately 120,000 clones, 75% to 85% occurring once. This clonotype originated in a man aged 35 to 55 in good health and CMV-seronegative. The chain combines TRBV5-4 with TRBJ2-5; TRBD1 matches 11 bases. Sequences were obtained from PBMCs. The CDR3 DNA reads TGTGCCAGCTATGACACCGGGACAGGGGGTATCGCGGGCCAAGAGACCCAGTACTTC. Translating it yields CASYDTGTGGIAGQETQYF. Complete variable domain (other parts from reference TRBV5-4 and TRBJ2-5): ETGVTQSPTHLIKTRGQQVTLRCSSQSGHNTVSWYQQALGQGPQFIFQYYREEENGRGNFPPRFSGLQFPNYSSELNVNALELDDSALYLCASYDTGTGGIAGQETQYFGPGTRLLVL.